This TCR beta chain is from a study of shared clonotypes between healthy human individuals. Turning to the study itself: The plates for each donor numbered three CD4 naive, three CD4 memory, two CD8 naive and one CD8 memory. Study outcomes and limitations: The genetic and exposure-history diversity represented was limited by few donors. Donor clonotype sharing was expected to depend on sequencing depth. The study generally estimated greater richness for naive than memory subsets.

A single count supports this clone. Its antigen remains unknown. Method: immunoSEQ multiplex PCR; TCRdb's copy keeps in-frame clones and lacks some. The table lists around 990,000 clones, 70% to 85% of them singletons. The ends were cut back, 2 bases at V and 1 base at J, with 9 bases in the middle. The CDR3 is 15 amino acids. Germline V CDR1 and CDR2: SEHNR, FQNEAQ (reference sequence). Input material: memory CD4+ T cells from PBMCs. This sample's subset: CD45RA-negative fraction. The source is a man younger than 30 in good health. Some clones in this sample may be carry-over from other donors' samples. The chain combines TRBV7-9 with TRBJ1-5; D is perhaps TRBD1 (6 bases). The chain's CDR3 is CASSLMQGSNQPQHF. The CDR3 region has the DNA TGTGCCAGCAGCTTAATGCAGGGGAGCAATCAGCCCCAGCATTTT.